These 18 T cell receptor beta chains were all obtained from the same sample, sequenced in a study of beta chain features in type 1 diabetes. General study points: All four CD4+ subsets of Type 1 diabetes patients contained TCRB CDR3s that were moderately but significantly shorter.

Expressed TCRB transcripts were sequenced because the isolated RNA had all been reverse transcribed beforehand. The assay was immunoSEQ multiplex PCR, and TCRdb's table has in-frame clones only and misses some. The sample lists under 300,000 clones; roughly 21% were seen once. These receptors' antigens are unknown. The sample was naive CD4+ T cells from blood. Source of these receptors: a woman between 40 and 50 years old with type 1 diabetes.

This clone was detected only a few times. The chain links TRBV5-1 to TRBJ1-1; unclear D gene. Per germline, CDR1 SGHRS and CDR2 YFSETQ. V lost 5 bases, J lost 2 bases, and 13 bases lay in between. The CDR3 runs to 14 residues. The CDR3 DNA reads TGCGCCAGCAGGCATCAGGCCTCCAACACTGAAGCTTTCTTT. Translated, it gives CASRHQASNTEAFF.

The CDR3 DNA reads as TGTGCCAGCAGCTTAGCCGGGACAGGGGACGAGCAGTACTTC. Encoded protein: CASSLAGTGDEQYF. V is TRBV7-3 and J is TRBJ2-7; TRBD1 matches 10 bases. This CDR3 is 14 amino acids long. CDR1 is SGHTA and CDR2 is FQGTGA in the germline V gene. The junction had 3 bases not matched to a gene; V was cut back by 2 bases and J by 5 bases.

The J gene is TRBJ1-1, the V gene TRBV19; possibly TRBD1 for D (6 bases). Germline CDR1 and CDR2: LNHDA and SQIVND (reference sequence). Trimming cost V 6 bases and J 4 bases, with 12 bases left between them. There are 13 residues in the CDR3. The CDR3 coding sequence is TGTGCCAGTAGCCACAGGGTGGCCACTGAAGCTTTCTTT. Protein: CASSHRVATEAFF.

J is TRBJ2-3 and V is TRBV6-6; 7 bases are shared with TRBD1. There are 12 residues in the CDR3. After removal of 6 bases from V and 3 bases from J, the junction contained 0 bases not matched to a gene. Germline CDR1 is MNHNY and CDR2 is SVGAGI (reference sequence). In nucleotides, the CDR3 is TGTGCCAGCAGCAGGGGGACAGATACGCAGTATTTT. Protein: CASSRGTDTQYF.

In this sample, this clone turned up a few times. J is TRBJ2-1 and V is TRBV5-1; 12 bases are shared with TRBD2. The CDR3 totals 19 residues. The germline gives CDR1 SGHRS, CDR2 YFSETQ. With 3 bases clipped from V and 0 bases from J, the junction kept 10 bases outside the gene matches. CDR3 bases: TGCGCCAGCAGCTCAGGGACTAGCGGGCGCGGGAACTCCTACAATGAGCAGTTCTTC. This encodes CASSSGTSGRGNSYNEQFF.

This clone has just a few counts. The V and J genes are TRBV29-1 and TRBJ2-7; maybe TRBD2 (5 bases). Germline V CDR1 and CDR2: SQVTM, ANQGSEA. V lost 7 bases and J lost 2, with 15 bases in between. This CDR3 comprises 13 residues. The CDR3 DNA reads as TGCAGCGCTCGCGGGCGAGGGACCTACGAGCAGTACTTC. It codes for CSARGRGTYEQYF.

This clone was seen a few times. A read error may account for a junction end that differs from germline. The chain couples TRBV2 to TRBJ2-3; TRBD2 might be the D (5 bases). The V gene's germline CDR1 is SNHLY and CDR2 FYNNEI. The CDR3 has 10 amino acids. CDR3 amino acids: CASMNPGLSF. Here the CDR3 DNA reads TGTGCCAGCATGAACCCCGGACTTTCGTTT.

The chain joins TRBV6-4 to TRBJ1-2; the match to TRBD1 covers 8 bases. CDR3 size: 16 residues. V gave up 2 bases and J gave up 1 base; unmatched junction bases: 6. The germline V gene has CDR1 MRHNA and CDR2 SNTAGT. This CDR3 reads CASSDNAQGDNYGYTF. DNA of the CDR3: TGTGCCAGCAGTGACAACGCACAGGGGGATAACTATGGCTACACCTTC.

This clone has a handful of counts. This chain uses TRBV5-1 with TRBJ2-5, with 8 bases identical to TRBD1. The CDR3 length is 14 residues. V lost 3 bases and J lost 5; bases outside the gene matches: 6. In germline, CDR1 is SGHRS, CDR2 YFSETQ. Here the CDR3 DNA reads TGCGCCAGCAGCTCGCAGGGGGCTGGGGAGACCCAGTACTTC. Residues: CASSSQGAGETQYF.

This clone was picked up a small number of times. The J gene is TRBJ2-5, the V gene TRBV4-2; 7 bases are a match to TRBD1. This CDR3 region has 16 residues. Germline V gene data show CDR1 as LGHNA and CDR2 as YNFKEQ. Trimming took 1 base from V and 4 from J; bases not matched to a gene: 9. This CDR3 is CASSQGFGRGLETQYF. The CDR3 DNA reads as TGTGCCAGCAGCCAAGGGTTCGGCAGGGGGTTAGAGACCCAGTACTTC.

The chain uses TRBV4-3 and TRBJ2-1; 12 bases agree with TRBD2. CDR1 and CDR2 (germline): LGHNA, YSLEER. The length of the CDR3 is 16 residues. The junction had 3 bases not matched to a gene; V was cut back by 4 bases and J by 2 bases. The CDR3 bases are TGCGCCAGCAGCCTGCGACTAGCGGGAGCCTACAATGAGCAGTTCTTC. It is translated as CASSLRLAGAYNEQFF.

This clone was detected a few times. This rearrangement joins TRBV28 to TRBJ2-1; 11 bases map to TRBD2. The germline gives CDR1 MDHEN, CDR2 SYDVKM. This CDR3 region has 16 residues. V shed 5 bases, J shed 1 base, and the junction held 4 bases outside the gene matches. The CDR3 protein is CASSLSSGGSYNEQFF. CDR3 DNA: TGTGCCAGCAGTCTGTCTAGCGGGGGGTCCTACAATGAGCAGTTCTTC.

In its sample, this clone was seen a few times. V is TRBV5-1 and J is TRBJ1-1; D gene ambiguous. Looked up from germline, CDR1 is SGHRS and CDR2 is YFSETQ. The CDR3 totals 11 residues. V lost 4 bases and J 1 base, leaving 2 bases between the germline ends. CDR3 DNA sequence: TGCGCCAGCAGCCGGAACACTGAAGCTTTCTTT. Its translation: CASSRNTEAFF.

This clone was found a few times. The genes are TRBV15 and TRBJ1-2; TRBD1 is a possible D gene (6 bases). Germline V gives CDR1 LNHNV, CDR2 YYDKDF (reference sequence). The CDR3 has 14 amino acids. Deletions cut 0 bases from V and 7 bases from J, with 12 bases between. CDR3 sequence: CATSREDSLSGYTF. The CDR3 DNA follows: TGTGCCACCAGCAGAGAGGACAGTCTGAGTGGCTACACCTTC.

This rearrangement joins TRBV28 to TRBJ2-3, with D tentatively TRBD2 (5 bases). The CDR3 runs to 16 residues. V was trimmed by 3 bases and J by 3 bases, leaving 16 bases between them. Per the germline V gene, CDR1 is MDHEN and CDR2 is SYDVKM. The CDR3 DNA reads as TGTGCCAGCAGTTTCGGCGGGCTTGTTGGGACAGATACGCAGTATTTT. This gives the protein CASSFGGLVGTDTQYF.

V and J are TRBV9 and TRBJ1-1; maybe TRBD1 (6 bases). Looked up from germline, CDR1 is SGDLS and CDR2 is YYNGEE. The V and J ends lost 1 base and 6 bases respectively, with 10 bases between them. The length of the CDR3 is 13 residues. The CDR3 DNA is TGTGCCAGCAGCGTAAACAGGGATTCTGAAGCTTTCTTT. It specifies CASSVNRDSEAFF. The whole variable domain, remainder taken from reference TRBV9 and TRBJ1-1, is DSGVTQTPKHLITATGQRVTLRCSPRSGDLSVYWYQQSLDQGLQFLIQYYNGEERAKGNILERFSAQQFPDLHSELNLSSLELGDSALYFCASSVNRDSEAFFGQGTRLTVV.

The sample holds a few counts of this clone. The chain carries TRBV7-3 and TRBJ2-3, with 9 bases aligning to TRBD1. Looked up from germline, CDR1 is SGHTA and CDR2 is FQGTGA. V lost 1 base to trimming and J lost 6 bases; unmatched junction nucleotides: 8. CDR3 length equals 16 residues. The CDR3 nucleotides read TGTGCCAGCAGCTTAATGGCCGGGACAGGGCCCGATACGCAGTATTTT. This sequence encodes CASSLMAGTGPDTQYF. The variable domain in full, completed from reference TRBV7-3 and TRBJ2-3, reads GAGVSQTPSNKVTEKGKYVELRCDPISGHTALYWYRQSLGQGPEFLIYFQGTGAADDSGLPNDRFFAVRPEGSVSTLKIQRTERGDSAVYLCASSLMAGTGPDTQYFGPGTRLTVL.

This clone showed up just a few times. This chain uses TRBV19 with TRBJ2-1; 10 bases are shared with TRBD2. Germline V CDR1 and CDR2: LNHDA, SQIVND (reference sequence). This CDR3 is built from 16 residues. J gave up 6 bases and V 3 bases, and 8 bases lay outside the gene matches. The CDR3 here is CASSILAGVSVNEQFF. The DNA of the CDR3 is TGTGCCAGTAGTATCCTAGCGGGAGTATCGGTCAATGAGCAGTTCTTC.